The subject of this entry is one TCR beta chain. This sample is part of a study of control samples from healthy donors and cancer patients. Germline V gives CDR1 SGHTA, CDR2 FQGNSA. V gave up 2 bases and J gave up 2 bases, with 8 bases separating them. The CDR3 is made up of 14 amino acids. Assay: immunoSEQ multiplex PCR; the TCRdb copy retains only in-frame clones and omits some. The sample yields over 90,000 clones, about 90% seen once. This sequence originates from a woman aged 18 to 35 in good health. Sequences were obtained from blood. The chain carries TRBV7-2 and TRBJ2-3, with D unclear. The CDR3 sequence is CASSLSSNTDTQYF. Here the CDR3 DNA reads TGTGCCAGCAGCTTAAGCTCGAACACAGATACGCAGTATTTT.